This TCR beta chain appears in the sequencing data of a study of regulatory T cells in long-lasting Graves disease. Study context: Treatment with antithyroid drugs for over 5 years, together with positive TSH receptor antibodies, meant persistent Graves' disease. Study findings and constraints: Not thyroid tissue but only peripheral blood was studied.

Sample time point: persistent/refractory GD, antithyroid drugs over 5 years with positive TRAb. RNA extracted from PBMCs served as the sequencing template. The guidelines of the American Thyroid Association were the basis for diagnosing Graves' disease. On this clonotype itself: Its antigen remains unknown.

Arm-PCR with iRepertoire HTBI primers amplified the CDR3 regions for these TCR beta libraries. TCRdb itself ran the multiplex PCR reads through MiXCR, one entry per CDR3 protein. The data contain almost 350,000 distinct CDR3 sequences, about 18% of them singletons. The sequence came from a female donor with Graves disease. Specimen: peripheral blood mononuclear cells (PBMCs), collected when the disease was refractory, from a patient treated with antithyroid drugs.

The CDR3: CSARVYRGRSSYNEQFF. CDR3 in DNA: TGCAGTGCTAGAGTCTACAGGGGTCGTAGCTCCTACAATGAGCAGTTCTTC. This chain connects TRBV20-1 to TRBJ2-1, with TRBD1 identical over 7 bases. Germline values: CDR1 DFQATT, CDR2 SNEGSKA (reference sequence). V trimming: 1 base; J trimming: 0 bases; junction bases outside the gene matches: 9. The CDR3 has 17 amino acids.